The 5 T cell receptor beta chains below all came from one sample that was sequenced in a study of vaccination effects on CD4 cells after COVID-19. Antigen specificity for these receptors is unknown. Isolation of CD4+ T cells took place after about ten days of culture. The data were produced by immunoSEQ multiplex PCR, yet TCRdb's version contains in-frame clones alone and is incomplete. The sample has over 65,000 clones; about 74% are singletons. Sequenced material: CD4+ T cells from PBMCs cultured without peptide, taken before COVID-19 vaccination. The receptors here all came from a human donor who received a COVID-19 vaccine.

J is TRBJ1-5 and V is TRBV7-2, with D uncertain. V was clipped by 2 bases and J by 0 bases, with 11 bases between them. Germline V gene lookup returns CDR1 SGHTA and CDR2 FQGNSA. The CDR3 consists of 16 residues. DNA of the CDR3: TGTGCCAGCAGCTTATATGGCGATTATAGCAATCAGCCCCAGCATTTT. Its protein product is CASSLYGDYSNQPQHF.

This chain joins TRBV3-1 (or the pseudogene TRBV3-2) and TRBJ2-3, with 7 positions matching TRBD2. Trimming took 4 bases from V and 2 from J; bases not matched to a gene: 12. The length of the CDR3 is 17 residues. CDR1 LGHDT and CDR2 YNNKEL come from the germline V gene (reference sequence). The CDR3 DNA is TGTGCCAGCAGCCCCCTGACTAGCTACTCAATCACAGATACGCAGTATTTT. It is translated as CASSPLTSYSITDTQYF.

The chain employs TRBV29-1 and TRBJ2-3; D might be TRBD1 or TRBD2, each matching 5 bases. CDR3 size: 14 residues. Germline loops: CDR1 SQVTM, CDR2 ANQGSEA. V lost 7 bases and J lost 2, with 16 bases in between. The CDR3 DNA reads as TGCAGCGCCTCGAGGGGCGCAGACACAGATACGCAGTATTTT. Residues: CSASRGADTDTQYF.

The V call is TRBV7-9, the J call TRBJ2-5; D is uncertain. The CDR3 length is 12 residues. V lost 1 base to trimming and J lost 11 bases, with 11 bases between them. The V gene's germline CDR1 is SEHNR and CDR2 FQNEAQ (reference sequence). The CDR3 reads CASSLDSAVQYF. The CDR3 nucleotides are TGTGCCAGCAGCTTAGACTCCGCGGTACAGTACTTC. Full variable domain (remainder filled in from reference TRBV7-9 and TRBJ2-5): DTGVSQNPRHKITKRGQNVTFRCDPISEHNRLYWYRQTLGQGPEFLTYFQNEAQLEKSRLLSDRFSAERPKGSFSTLEIQRTEQGDSAMYLCASSLDSAVQYFGPGTRLLVL.

The J gene is TRBJ2-5, the V gene TRBV18; D is unclear. The germline V and J ends were trimmed by 3 bases and 3 bases, with 8 bases remaining between them. The CDR3 is made up of 13 amino acids. Per germline, CDR1 KGHSH and CDR2 LQKENI. CDR3 nucleotides: TGTGCCAGCTCACCCAAAAACAAAGAGACCCAGTACTTC. It encodes CASSPKNKETQYF.